This TCR beta chain was identified in a study of T cells in Graves' hyperthyroidism and ophthalmopathy. Study-wide context: Peripheral blood was collected at initial diagnosis, before any treatment.

This clonotype was found many times. RNA transcripts yielded amplified TCR beta CDR3 regions. When the TCR CDR3 underwent first-round RT-PCR, the HTBI primer set was used. MiXCR, applied by TCRdb to the multiplex PCR reads, yields one record per CDR3 protein. The top ten hold about 10% of the sample, which has more than 650,000 distinct CDR3 sequences, 11% to 15% seen once. V lost 5 bases, J lost 0 bases, and 14 bases stayed unmatched. This CDR3 is 18 amino acids long. Per germline, CDR1 SGHTA and CDR2 FQGTGA. Material: blood. The receptor comes from a woman between 18 and 29 years old with Graves' hyperthyroidism. This chain uses TRBV7-3 with TRBJ1-1; 8 bases agree with TRBD1. CDR3 protein: CASSQEARGRFVNTEAFF. For the CDR3, the DNA is TGTGCCAGCAGCCAAGAGGCCAGGGGGCGGTTCGTGAACACTGAAGCTTTCTTT.